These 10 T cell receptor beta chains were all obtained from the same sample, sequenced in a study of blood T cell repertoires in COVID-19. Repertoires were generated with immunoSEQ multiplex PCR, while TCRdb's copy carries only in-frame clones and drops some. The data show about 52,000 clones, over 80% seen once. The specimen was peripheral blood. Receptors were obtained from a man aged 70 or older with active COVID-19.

This CDR3 reads CAWSPSGGAAYF. The CDR3 DNA reads as TGTGCCTGGAGTCCTAGCGGGGGGGCCGCGTACTTC. The V call is TRBV30, the J call TRBJ2-7, with TRBD2 identical over 12 bases. Trimming took 2 bases from V and 12 from J; bases not matched to a gene: 5. Germline V gene lookup returns CDR1 GTSNPN and CDR2 SVGIG (reference sequence). The CDR3 covers 12 residues. The variable domain in full, completed from reference TRBV30 and TRBJ2-7, reads SQTIHQWPATLVQPVGSPLSLECTVEGTSNPNLYWYRQAAGRGLQLLFYSVGIGQISSEVPQNLSASRPQDRQFILSSKKLLLSDSGFYLCAWSPSGGAAYFGPGTRLTVT.

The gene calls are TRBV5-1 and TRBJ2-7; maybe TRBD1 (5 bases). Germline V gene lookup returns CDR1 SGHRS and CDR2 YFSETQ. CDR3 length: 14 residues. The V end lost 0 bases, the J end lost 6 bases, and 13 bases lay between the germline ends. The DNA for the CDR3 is TGCGCCAGCAGCTTGGAGCTGCAGGGCGGCGAGCAGTACTTC. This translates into CASSLELQGGEQYF.

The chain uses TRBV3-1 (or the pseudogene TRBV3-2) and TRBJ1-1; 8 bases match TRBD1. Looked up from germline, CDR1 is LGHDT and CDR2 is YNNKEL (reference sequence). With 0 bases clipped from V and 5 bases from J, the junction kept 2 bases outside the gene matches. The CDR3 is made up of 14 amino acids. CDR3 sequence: CASSQDDRGTEAFF. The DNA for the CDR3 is TGTGCCAGCAGCCAAGATGACAGGGGAACTGAAGCTTTCTTT.

The CDR3 coding sequence is TGCGCCAGCAGCTTGAGGGGCTCCCTCACAGATACGCAGTATTTT. Its translation: CASSLRGSLTDTQYF. J is TRBJ2-3 and V is TRBV5-1, with a tentative D call TRBD1 (5 bases). V lost 1 base to trimming and J lost 2 bases, with 11 bases between them. Germline V gives CDR1 SGHRS, CDR2 YFSETQ. The CDR3 is 15 residues long.

CDR3: CASSLGGGIDTQYF. The CDR3 region has the DNA TGTGCCAGCAGTTTAGGCGGGGGCATAGATACGCAGTATTTT. The V gene is TRBV28, the J gene TRBJ2-3; TRBD2 might be the D (7 bases). V was cut by 2 bases and J by 5 bases, with 11 bases left in between. From germline, CDR1 is MDHEN and CDR2 SYDVKM. The CDR3 is 14 amino acids. The whole variable domain, remainder taken from reference TRBV28 and TRBJ2-3, is DVKVTQSSRYLVKRTGEKVFLECVQDMDHENMFWYRQDPGLGLRLIYFSYDVKMKEKGDIPEGYSVSREKKERFSLILESASTNQTSMYLCASSLGGGIDTQYFGPGTRLTVL.

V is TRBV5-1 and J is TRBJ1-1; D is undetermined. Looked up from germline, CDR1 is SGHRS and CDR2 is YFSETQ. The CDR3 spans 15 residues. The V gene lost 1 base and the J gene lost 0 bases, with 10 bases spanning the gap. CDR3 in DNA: TGCGCCAGCAGCTTGAATCCAGAATTGAACACTGAAGCTTTCTTT. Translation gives CASSLNPELNTEAFF.

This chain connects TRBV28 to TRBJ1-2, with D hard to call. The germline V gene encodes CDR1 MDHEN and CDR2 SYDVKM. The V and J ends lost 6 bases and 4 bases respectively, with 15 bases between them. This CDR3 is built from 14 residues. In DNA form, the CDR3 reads TGTGCCAGCAGGTCCGGGCCCGAGGGCTATGGCTACACCTTC. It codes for CASRSGPEGYGYTF.

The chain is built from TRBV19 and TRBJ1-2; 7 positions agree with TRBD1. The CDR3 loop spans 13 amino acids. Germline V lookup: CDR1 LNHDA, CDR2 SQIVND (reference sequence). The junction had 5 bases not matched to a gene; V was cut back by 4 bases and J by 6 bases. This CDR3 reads CASSTGQTHGYTF. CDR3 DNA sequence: TGTGCCAGTAGTACGGGACAGACGCATGGCTACACCTTC. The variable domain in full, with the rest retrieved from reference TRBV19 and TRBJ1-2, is DGGITQSPKYLFRKEGQNVTLSCEQNLNHDAMYWYRQDPGQGLRLIYYSQIVNDFQKGDIAEGYSVSREKKESFPLTVTSAQKNPTAFYLCASSTGQTHGYTFGSGTRLTVV.

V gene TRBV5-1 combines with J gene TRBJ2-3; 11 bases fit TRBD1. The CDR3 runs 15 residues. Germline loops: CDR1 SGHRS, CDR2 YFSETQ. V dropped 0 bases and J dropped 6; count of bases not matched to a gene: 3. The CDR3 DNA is TGCGCCAGCAGCTTGGAGGACAGGGGGCCCGATACGCAGTATTTT. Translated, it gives CASSLEDRGPDTQYF.

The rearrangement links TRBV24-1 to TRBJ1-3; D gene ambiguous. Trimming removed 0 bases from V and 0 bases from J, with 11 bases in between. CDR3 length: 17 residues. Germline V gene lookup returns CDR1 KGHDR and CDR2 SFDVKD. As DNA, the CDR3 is TGTGCCACCAGTGATTTGCGGAGGGAGAGCTCTGGAAACACCATATATTTT. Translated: CATSDLRRESSGNTIYF.